Listed here is a single TCR beta chain. The germline gives CDR1 MNHEY, CDR2 SVGEGT. This CDR3 has 16 amino acids. J was trimmed by 4 bases and V by 2 bases; bases with no gene match: 9. The assay was immunoSEQ multiplex PCR, and TCRdb's table has in-frame clones only and misses some. The table has about 34,000 clones, 75% to 80% seen once. The sample belongs to a study of blood T cell repertoires in COVID-19. The rearrangement joins TRBV6-2 or TRBV6-3 to TRBJ2-7; 9 nucleotides agree with TRBD2. The sample was peripheral blood. This clonotype originated in a human donor in a cohort sampled during active COVID-19. This CDR3 is CASSYMLAGTRYEQYF. In nucleotides, the CDR3 is TGTGCCAGCAGTTACATGCTAGCGGGAACACGGTACGAGCAGTACTTC.